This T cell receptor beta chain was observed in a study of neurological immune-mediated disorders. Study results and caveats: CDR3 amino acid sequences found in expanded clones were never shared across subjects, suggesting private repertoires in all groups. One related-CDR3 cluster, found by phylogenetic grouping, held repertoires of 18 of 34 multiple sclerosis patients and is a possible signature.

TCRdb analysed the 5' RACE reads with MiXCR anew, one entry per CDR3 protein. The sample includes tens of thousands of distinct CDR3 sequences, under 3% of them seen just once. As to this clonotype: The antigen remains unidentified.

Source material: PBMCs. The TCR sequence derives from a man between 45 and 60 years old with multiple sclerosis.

CDR3 sequence: CASSRGPMNTLAFF. CDR3 sequence (DNA): TGTGCCAGCAGTCGGGGACCGATGAACACTTTAGCTTTCTTT. The chain couples TRBV12-3 or TRBV12-4 to TRBJ1-1, with a weak D call TRBD1 (5 bases). The V gene lost 5 bases and the J gene lost 10 bases, with 20 bases spanning the gap. The CDR3 is 14 residues long.